The 6 T cell receptor beta chains below come from one sample, sequenced in a study of tissue T cells after allogeneic stem cell transplantation. TCRdb's copy holds only in-frame clones and misses some; the assay was immunoSEQ multiplex PCR. The table shows 4,000 to 5,500 clones, with roughly 40% occurring only once. Time point: mouse harvest day 14 after allogeneic transplant. The graft held 10^6 splenic CD5+ T cells and 10^7 T-cell-depleted bone marrow cells. Sequencing was carried out using gut tissue. Receptors originate from a female BALB/c mouse given C57BL/6 T cells with graft-versus-host disease after an allogeneic hematopoietic cell transplant.

Turning to this clone: The gene names here belong to mouse. The DNA ends 1 residue before the CDR3 does, and the rest of the CDR3 is filled in from the germline J gene. The rearrangement links TRBV26 to TRBJ1-1, with TRBD1 matching 8 bases. This CDR3 contains 13 residues. Trimming removed 6 bases from V and 4 bases from J; junction bases left unmatched: 4. Germline CDR1 reads KGHPV; CDR2 reads FQNQEV (reference sequence). This CDR3 reads CASSLQGGTEVFF. The CDR3 bases that were read are TGTGCCAGCAGCCTACAGGGGGGCACAGAAGTCTTC.

Comment on this clone: These gene names are mouse names. The read gets to within 1 residue of the CDR3 end, and the germline J gene fills in the rest. The chain links TRBV24 to TRBJ2-5; D not certain. The CDR3 is 13 amino acids. Germline V lookup: CDR1 KGHTA, CDR2 FRNEEI. The germline V and J ends were trimmed by 4 bases and 2 bases, with 7 bases remaining between them. The covered CDR3 bases are TGTGCCAGCAGTCGGGGAGGCCAAGACACCCAGTAC. It translates to CASSRGGQDTQY. Given in full, the CDR3 is CASSRGGQDTQYF.

Of note for this clone: Any gene name here is a mouse gene name. From the germline J gene comes the end of the CDR3, since the read stops 1 residue before it. The chain employs TRBV12-2 and TRBJ1-3; D unresolved. Trimming left V 0 bases short and J 0 bases short, with 5 bases between. The germline V gene has CDR1 SGHLS and CDR2 HYDKME. The CDR3 is 14 amino acids. CDR3 DNA, as far as it was read: TGTGCCAGCTCTCTCCCGAATTCTGGAAATACGCTCTAT. The encoded protein is CASSLPNSGNTLY. The CDR3 in full is CASSLPNSGNTLYF.

Of note for this clone: Gene labels here are mouse ones. Sequencing ends 1 residue short of the CDR3 end; the germline J gene provides the rest. This rearrangement joins TRBV26 to TRBJ2-4, with a possible D match to TRBD1 (6 bases). Between the trimmed V and J ends, which lost 6 bases and 0 bases, there was a span of 10 bases. The CDR3 is 14 residues long. Germline CDR1 is KGHPV and CDR2 is FQNQEV (reference sequence). The CDR3 region is CASSQDSSQNTLYF. The sequenced part of the CDR3 DNA is TGTGCCAGCAGCCAGGACAGTAGTCAAAACACCTTGTAC.

For this clone: Germline and genes here are mouse. The CDR3 extends 1 residue past the end of the read, so its final part is completed from the germline J gene. The genes are TRBV23 and TRBJ1-3. This CDR3 contains 15 residues. Germline CDR1 and CDR2: KGHTA and FQNQQP. The DNA read from the CDR3 is TGCTCCAGCAGTCAATCGGGGTCTTCTGGAAATACGCTCTAT. This encodes CSSSQSGSSGNTLY. From start to end, the CDR3 is CSSSQSGSSGNTLYF.

This clone showed up just a few times. The genes and germline here are from mouse. The missing CDR3 end, 1 residue past where the read stops, is filled in from the germline J gene. The chain has TRBV26 and TRBJ2-5, with D unclear. In germline, CDR1 is KGHPV, CDR2 FQNQEV (reference sequence). Trimming cost V 3 bases and J 0 bases, with 4 bases left between them. This CDR3 contains 13 residues. CDR3 DNA (partial): TGTGCCAGCAGTCTAACTAACCAAGACACCCAGTAC. Its protein is CASSLTNQDTQY. The whole CDR3 sequence is CASSLTNQDTQYF.